One sample yielded the 13 T cell receptor beta chains listed below, sequenced in a study of shared clonotypes between healthy human individuals. Libraries were prepared by immunoSEQ multiplex PCR; TCRdb keeps only in-frame clonotypes and omits some of them. Of about 600,000 clones in the sample, around 77% were seen once. Sequences were obtained from PBMCs. The receptors come from a woman aged 40 to 50 in good health. Some clones in this sample may be carry-over from other donors' samples.

V and J are TRBV19 and TRBJ2-1; the match to TRBD2 covers 10 bases. This CDR3 has 15 residues. Germline loops: CDR1 LNHDA, CDR2 SQIVND (reference sequence). V shed 4 bases, J shed 5 bases, and the junction held 5 bases outside the gene matches. CDR3 region: CASSTPGLANNEQFF. The CDR3 DNA follows: TGTGCCAGTAGTACCCCGGGACTAGCGAACAATGAGCAGTTCTTC.

V and J are TRBV11-3 and TRBJ2-7; tentative D call: TRBD2 (6 bases). V was clipped by 3 bases and J by 1 base, with 7 bases between them. Per the germline V gene, CDR1 is SGHNT and CDR2 is YENEEA. This CDR3 contains 13 residues. DNA for the CDR3: TGTGCCAGCAGCTTTAGCGGATCCTACGAGCAGTACTTC. Its protein is CASSFSGSYEQYF. Full variable domain (rest looked up from reference TRBV11-3 and TRBJ2-7): EAGVVQSPRYKIIEKKQPVAFWCNPISGHNTLYWYLQNLGQGPELLIRYENEEAVDDSQLPKDRFSAERLKGVDSTLKIQPAELGDSAVYLCASSFSGSYEQYFGPGTRLTVT.

The chain recombines TRBV2 with TRBJ1-3; D possibly corresponds to TRBD1 (6 bases). Germline CDR1 is SNHLY and CDR2 is FYNNEI. This CDR3 has 15 residues. V was pared by 4 bases and J by 2 bases, with 12 bases between. This CDR3 is CASSGSRGTGNTIYF. CDR3 nucleotides: TGTGCCAGCAGTGGGAGCAGGGGCACTGGAAACACCATATATTTT.

On this clone itself: This could be a read error, since a much larger clone is one nucleotide away. This chain uses TRBV2 with TRBJ1-1; 7 positions match TRBD1. The CDR3 consists of 14 residues. Germline V lookup: CDR1 SNHLY, CDR2 FYNNEI. V lost 7 bases and J lost 1; bases outside the gene matches: 6. CDR3 DNA sequence: TGTGCCAGCAAGGCCAGGACAGGGAACACTGAAGCTTTCTTT. It translates to CASKARTGNTEAFF.

This clone has only a few counts. V usage is TRBV7-9 and J usage is TRBJ2-2, with no clear D. Trimming took off 3 bases at V and 7 bases at J, with 6 bases between the two ends. The CDR3 has 12 residues. Germline loops: CDR1 SEHNR, CDR2 FQNEAQ (reference sequence). CDR3 sequence reads: CASSFSDGELFF. CDR3 sequence (DNA): TGTGCCAGCAGCTTTAGTGACGGGGAGCTGTTTTTT. The variable domain in full, with the rest retrieved from reference TRBV7-9 and TRBJ2-2, is DTGVSQNPRHKITKRGQNVTFRCDPISEHNRLYWYRQTLGQGPEFLTYFQNEAQLEKSRLLSDRFSAERPKGSFSTLEIQRTEQGDSAMYLCASSFSDGELFFGEGSRLTVL.

This clone was recorded only once. The chain has TRBV4-1 and TRBJ2-7; tentatively, D is TRBD1 (6 bases). V dropped 0 bases and J dropped 4 bases, with 10 bases sitting between them. The CDR3 runs to 14 residues. Germline assignment: CDR1 MGHRA and CDR2 YSYEKL. The CDR3 sequence: CASSQDQGQYEQYF. The CDR3 DNA is TGCGCCAGCAGCCAAGATCAAGGACAGTACGAGCAGTACTTC.

In this sample, this clone turned up a few times. This chain uses TRBV5-1 with TRBJ2-3; TRBD2 matches at 9 bases. The junction had 4 bases not matched to a gene; V was cut back by 3 bases and J by 2 bases. The CDR3 has 15 amino acids. Per the germline V gene, CDR1 is SGHRS and CDR2 is YFSETQ. The CDR3 here is CASSSGLAPTDTQYF. CDR3 coding DNA: TGCGCCAGCAGCTCGGGACTAGCTCCCACAGATACGCAGTATTTT.

V is TRBV7-6 and J is TRBJ2-3; no clear D gene. CDR3 length: 13 amino acids. Per the germline V gene, CDR1 is SGHVS and CDR2 is FNYEAQ. Trimming shortened V by 1 base and J by 6 bases, and 8 bases separated the two germline ends. DNA of the CDR3: TGTGCCAGCAGCTTAGGGCCCTTCGATACGCAGTATTTT. Residues: CASSLGPFDTQYF. The full variable domain, with the rest looked up from reference TRBV7-6 and TRBJ2-3, is GAGVSQSPRYKVTKRGQDVALRCDPISGHVSLYWYRQALGQGPEFLTYFNYEAQQDKSGLPNDRFSAERPEGSISTLTIQRTEQRDSAMYRCASSLGPFDTQYFGPGTRLTVL.

The rearrangement links TRBV9 to TRBJ2-3; a possible D gene is TRBD2 (6 bases). Germline CDR1 SGDLS, CDR2 YYNGEE. CDR3 size: 15 residues. V gave up 8 bases and J gave up 1 base, with 17 bases separating them. The CDR3 loop is CASSHGSPRTDTQYF. DNA of the CDR3: TGTGCCAGTTCGCACGGGAGCCCCCGCACAGATACGCAGTATTTT.

This clone has a handful of counts. The CDR3 sequence is CASSVEGTPQETQYF. The CDR3 coding sequence is TGTGCCAGCAGCGTAGAAGGGACACCACAAGAGACCCAGTACTTC. The V call is TRBV9, the J call TRBJ2-5; possibly TRBD1 for D (6 bases). The CDR3 totals 15 residues. CDR1 is SGDLS, CDR2 YYNGEE, per germline. The ends were cut back, 0 bases at V and 2 bases at J, with 11 bases in the middle.

This clone showed up just a few times. The V call is TRBV9, the J call TRBJ2-1, with 7 bases matching TRBD2. Losses at the gene ends were 0 bases for V and 7 bases for J; bases not matched to a gene: 7. The length of the CDR3 is 15 residues. CDR1 is SGDLS and CDR2 is YYNGEE in the germline V gene. This CDR3 reads CASSVVAGDVNEQFF. The CDR3 bases are TGTGCCAGCAGCGTAGTGGCGGGAGACGTTAATGAGCAGTTCTTC.

This clone was recorded once. V gene TRBV7-9 combines with J gene TRBJ1-1, with TRBD1 identical over 7 bases. V shed 2 bases and J 3 bases; nucleotides not matched to a gene: 0. Germline CDR1 and CDR2: SEHNR and FQNEAQ (reference sequence). The CDR3 totals 13 residues. CDR3 amino acids: CASSLQGDTEAFF. The CDR3 nucleotides are TGTGCCAGCAGCTTACAGGGGGACACTGAAGCTTTCTTT.

The V and J genes are TRBV28 and TRBJ2-3; D remains unclear. The CDR3 is 13 residues long. Per germline, CDR1 MDHEN and CDR2 SYDVKM. Trimming took 10 bases from V and 0 from J, leaving 11 bases between them. CDR3 DNA: TGTGCCATCTCAGCCCCTAGCACAGATACGCAGTATTTT. It translates to CAISAPSTDTQYF.